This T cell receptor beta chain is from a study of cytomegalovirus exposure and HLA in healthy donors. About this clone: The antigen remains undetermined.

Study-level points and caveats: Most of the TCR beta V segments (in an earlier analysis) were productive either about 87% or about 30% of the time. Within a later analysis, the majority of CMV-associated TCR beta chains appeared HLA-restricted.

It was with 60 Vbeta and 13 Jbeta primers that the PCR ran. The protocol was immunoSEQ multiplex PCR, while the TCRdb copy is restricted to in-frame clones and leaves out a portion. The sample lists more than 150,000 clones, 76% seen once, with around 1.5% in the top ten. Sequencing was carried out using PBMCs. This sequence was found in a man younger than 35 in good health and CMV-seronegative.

The DNA for the CDR3 is TGTGCCAGCAGCCAAGGGGACAACCCCTACGAGCAGTACTTC. Translating it yields CASSQGDNPYEQYF. The genes are TRBV4-2 and TRBJ2-7, with D maybe TRBD1 (6 bases). The CDR3 runs 14 residues. From germline, CDR1 is LGHNA and CDR2 YNFKEQ. V lost 1 base and J 2 bases, leaving 9 bases between the germline ends.